The next 26 T cell receptor beta chains were all read from a single sample in a study of CXCR3-negative and CXCR3-positive naive CD8 T cells. Which antigens these TCRs recognize remains unknown. Through 5' RACE with UMI labels, the TRB cDNA libraries were prepared. With the 5' RACE reads reprocessed, TCRdb shows one record per CDR3 protein and no DNA. The sample includes roughly 100,000 distinct CDR3 sequences. Study-wide results and caveats: More hydrophobic TRB CDR3s occurred in CXCR3-positive than in CXCR3-negative naive cells.

Sequencing input: naive CXCR3+ CD8+ T cells from blood. Subset of the sample: CD45RO-CCR7+CD27+CD95- naive CD8+ T cells expressing CXCR3 (TNR3+). The receptors here all came from a human donor in good health. Some clones in this sample may be carry-over from other donors' samples.

The gene calls are TRBV29-1 and TRBJ1-2; TCRdb outputs TRBD1, but without DNA this stays unchecked. This CDR3 is built from 12 residues. Germline values: CDR1 SQVTM, CDR2 ANQGSEA. The CDR3 sequence is CSVRDTDYGYTF.

The CDR3 loop reads CASLGGVNEQFF. This chain joins TRBV2 and TRBJ2-1; without DNA, the TCRdb call of TRBD1 cannot be checked. Germline V CDR1 and CDR2: SNHLY, FYNNEI. CDR3 size: 12 residues.

J is TRBJ2-5 and V is TRBV4-1; the D call from TCRdb, TRBD1, cannot be confirmed without DNA. The CDR3 extends over 15 amino acids. Germline values: CDR1 MGHRA, CDR2 YSYEKL. CDR3 region: CASSQGQGAPETQYF.

The chain combines TRBV12-3 or TRBV12-4 with TRBJ2-7; the TCRdb D gene call, TRBD2, has no DNA to confirm it. CDR3 length equals 12 residues. The CDR3 sequence is CASSLPSLEQYF.

The rearrangement uses TRBV28 and TRBJ2-1. CDR3 size: 14 residues. Germline V lookup: CDR1 MDHEN, CDR2 SYDVKM. CDR3 residues: CASSLRVAGNEQFF.

V is TRBV15 and J is TRBJ2-5; TCRdb reports TRBD1, a call that lacks DNA to check it against. This CDR3 region has 15 residues. CDR1 and CDR2 (germline): LNHNV, YYDKDF (reference sequence). The CDR3 here is CATSSWPPGGETQYF.

This chain uses TRBV7-9 with TRBJ2-1; as DNA is missing, the TRBD2 call by TCRdb cannot be tested. Germline-derived CDR1 and CDR2 are SEHNR and FQNEAQ (reference sequence). This CDR3 contains 15 residues. This CDR3 reads CASSPFSGRNNEQFF.

This chain uses TRBV18 with TRBJ1-1. The CDR3 contains 14 residues. CDR1 is KGHSH, CDR2 LQKENI, per germline. The CDR3 spells CASSPLVEYHEAFF.

The rearrangement uses TRBV7-9 and TRBJ1-1; the TCRdb D gene call, TRBD1, has no DNA to confirm it. There are 15 residues in the CDR3. Germline CDR1 SEHNR, CDR2 FQNEAQ (reference sequence). The CDR3 loop reads CASSLGRAGQTEAFF.

The genes are TRBV29-1 and TRBJ1-2; the TCRdb call, TRBD1, lacks DNA for checking. Germline CDR1 reads SQVTM; CDR2 reads ANQGSEA. There are 12 residues in the CDR3. The CDR3 is CSARDGDYGYTF.

This sequence joins TRBV28 and TRBJ1-2; as DNA is missing, the TRBD1 call by TCRdb cannot be tested. The CDR3 extends over 16 amino acids. Per germline, CDR1 MDHEN and CDR2 SYDVKM. CDR3: CASTFEGGGGNYGYTF.

The chain uses TRBV20-1 and TRBJ2-5. CDR1 and CDR2 from the germline V gene are DFQATT and SNEGSKA (reference sequence). CDR3 length: 14 amino acids. Here the CDR3 reads CSARPTELEETQYF.

The V gene is TRBV7-9, the J gene TRBJ2-1; TCRdb names TRBD2, which stays unverified in the absence of DNA. The germline V gene has CDR1 SEHNR and CDR2 FQNEAQ (reference sequence). There are 13 residues in the CDR3. This CDR3 reads CASRGLAYNEQFF.

V is TRBV29-1 and J is TRBJ1-1; TCRdb's D gene call, TRBD1, goes unchecked for lack of DNA. The CDR3 is made up of 18 amino acids. In germline, CDR1 is SQVTM, CDR2 ANQGSEA. The CDR3 here is CSVEGGLGQGAWDTEAFF.

The chain recombines TRBV29-1 with TRBJ2-3; there is no DNA to check the TCRdb D call of TRBD1. Germline CDR1 SQVTM, CDR2 ANQGSEA. There are 12 residues in the CDR3. The CDR3 sequence: CSVEALGRVKYF.

J is TRBJ2-1 and V is TRBV29-1; TCRdb calls TRBD2, which cannot be checked without DNA. The CDR3 sequence is 16 residues long. Germline loops: CDR1 SQVTM, CDR2 ANQGSEA. This CDR3 is CSVEGLAASSYNEQFF.

This chain connects TRBV5-1 to TRBJ1-2; TCRdb's D call of TRBD1 is untestable without DNA. The CDR3 runs 14 residues. The germline gives CDR1 SGHRS, CDR2 YFSETQ. The CDR3 is CASSPQGKDDGYTF.

The rearrangement uses TRBV7-9 and TRBJ2-1; TCRdb's assignment of TRBD2 cannot be checked, as there is no DNA. The CDR3 length is 17 residues. Germline V gene sequence: CDR1 SEHNR, CDR2 FQNEAQ (reference sequence). CDR3 region: CASRSLGGRSPYNEQFF.

Here the CDR3 reads CASSTRVPYGYTF. The chain carries TRBV12-3 or TRBV12-4 and TRBJ1-2; lacking DNA, the TRBD1 call made by TCRdb goes unchecked. CDR3 length: 13 amino acids.

The chain carries TRBV10-3 and TRBJ2-4; TCRdb indicates TRBD2, and absent DNA this call remains unverified. The CDR3 has 14 residues. The germline V gene encodes CDR1 ENHRY and CDR2 SYGVKD. The CDR3 spells CAISASGEVNIQYF.

The CDR3 sequence: CASNPDTFIEKLFF. The rearrangement uses TRBV6-2 or TRBV6-3 and TRBJ1-4. Germline V lookup: CDR1 MNHEY, CDR2 SVGEGT. CDR3 length: 14 amino acids.

The chain combines TRBV4-2 with TRBJ2-3; lacking DNA, the TRBD2 call made by TCRdb goes unchecked. The V gene's germline CDR1 is LGHNA and CDR2 YNFKEQ. The CDR3 length is 16 residues. This CDR3 reads CASALLAGGLTDTQYF.

CDR3 residues: CSARGASPSSYNEQFF. This chain uses TRBV20-1 with TRBJ2-1; with no DNA, the TCRdb D assignment of TRBD2 cannot be verified. Germline V CDR1 and CDR2: DFQATT, SNEGSKA (reference sequence). This CDR3 has 16 residues.

This rearrangement joins TRBV28 to TRBJ2-7. Germline V CDR1 and CDR2: MDHEN, SYDVKM. This CDR3 is 13 amino acids long. CDR3 protein: CASSTRTFYEQYF.

This sequence joins TRBV5-6 and TRBJ2-7; the D call from TCRdb, TRBD1, cannot be confirmed without DNA. CDR1 and CDR2 (germline): SGHDT, YYEEEE. The CDR3 is made up of 15 amino acids. CDR3 sequence reads: CASTWGTGSFNEQYF.

The chain employs TRBV18 and TRBJ2-3; TCRdb designates TRBD2, a call that cannot be tested without DNA. Germline loops: CDR1 KGHSH, CDR2 LQKENI. There are 15 residues in the CDR3. The CDR3 sequence: CASSSTSPSTDTQYF.